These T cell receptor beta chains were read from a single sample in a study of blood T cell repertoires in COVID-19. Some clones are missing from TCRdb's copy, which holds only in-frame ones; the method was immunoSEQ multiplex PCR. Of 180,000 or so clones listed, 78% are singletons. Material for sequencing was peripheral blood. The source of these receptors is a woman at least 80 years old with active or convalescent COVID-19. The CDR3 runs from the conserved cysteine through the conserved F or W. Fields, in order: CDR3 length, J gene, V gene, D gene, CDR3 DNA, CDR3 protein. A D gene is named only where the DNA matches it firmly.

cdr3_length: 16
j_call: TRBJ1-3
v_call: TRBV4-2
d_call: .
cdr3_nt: TGTGCCAGCAGCCAGCGGACAGCCAGCTCTGGAAACACCATATATTTT
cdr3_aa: CASSQRTASSGNTIYF

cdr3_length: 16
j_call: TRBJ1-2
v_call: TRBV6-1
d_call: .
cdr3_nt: TGTGCCAGCAGTGCCTCCTCTTCAGGTTCTAACTATGGCTACACCTTC
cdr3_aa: CASSASSSGSNYGYTF

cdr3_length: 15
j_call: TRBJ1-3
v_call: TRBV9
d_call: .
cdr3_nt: TGTGCCAGCAGCGTAGCTGGAGTTGTCGGAAACACCATATATTTT
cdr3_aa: CASSVAGVVGNTIYF

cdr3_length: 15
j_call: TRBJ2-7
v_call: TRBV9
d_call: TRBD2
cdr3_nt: TGTGCCAGCAGCCCGACCGGGGGGAGCTCTTACGAGCAGTACTTC
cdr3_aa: CASSPTGGSSYEQYF

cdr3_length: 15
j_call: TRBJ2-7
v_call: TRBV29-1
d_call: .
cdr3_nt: TGCAGCGTCCAAACCACAGGGAGTGGGGCCTACGAGCAGTACTTC
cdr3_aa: CSVQTTGSGAYEQYF

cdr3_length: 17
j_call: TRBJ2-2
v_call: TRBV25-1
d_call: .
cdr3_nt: TGTGCCAGCAGTCGAATTACAGGAACCGGGTGGGACGGGGAGCTGTTTTTT
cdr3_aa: CASSRITGTGWDGELFF

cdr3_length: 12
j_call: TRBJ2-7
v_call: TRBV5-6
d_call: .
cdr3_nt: TGTGCCAGCAGCTTGGAGCCCTACGAGCAGTACTTC
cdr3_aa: CASSLEPYEQYF

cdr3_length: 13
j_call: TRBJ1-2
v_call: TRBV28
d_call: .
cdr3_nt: TGTGCCAGCGGGGGCCGATATAGCGATGGCTACACCTTC
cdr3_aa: CASGGRYSDGYTF

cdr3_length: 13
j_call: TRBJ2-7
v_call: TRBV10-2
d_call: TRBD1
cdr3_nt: TGCGCCAGCAGTAGGGACAGGGTTGAGGAGCAGTACTTC
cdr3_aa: CASSRDRVEEQYF

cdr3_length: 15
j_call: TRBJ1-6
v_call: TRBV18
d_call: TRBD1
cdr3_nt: TGTGCCAGCTCACCTAGCCGGGACAGGGGGCGCCCCCTCCACTTT
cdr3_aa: CASSPSRDRGRPLHF

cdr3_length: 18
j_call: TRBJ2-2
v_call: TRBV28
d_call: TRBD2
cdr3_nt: TGTGCCAGCAGTTTGAGGCGCTCTAGCGGGGGCGACACCGGGGAGCTGTTTTTT
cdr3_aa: CASSLRRSSGGDTGELFF

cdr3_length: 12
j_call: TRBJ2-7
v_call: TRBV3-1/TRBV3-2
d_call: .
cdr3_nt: TGTGCCAGCAGCTACACAACCTACGAGCAGTACTTC
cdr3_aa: CASSYTTYEQYF

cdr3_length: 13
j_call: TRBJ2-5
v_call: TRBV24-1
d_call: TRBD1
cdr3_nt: TGTGCCACCTCACAGGGGGCGCAAGAGACCCAGTACTTC
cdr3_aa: CATSQGAQETQYF

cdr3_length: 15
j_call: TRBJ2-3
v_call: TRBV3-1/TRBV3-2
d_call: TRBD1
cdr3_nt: TGTGCCAGCAGCTCGACCGGGACAGCCACAGATACGCAGTATTTT
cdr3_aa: CASSSTGTATDTQYF

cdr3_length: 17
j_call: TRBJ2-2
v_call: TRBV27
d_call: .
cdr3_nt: TGTGCCAGCAACCCAGGGAAGGCTGACACGATCACCGGGGAGCTGTTTTTT
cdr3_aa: CASNPGKADTITGELFF

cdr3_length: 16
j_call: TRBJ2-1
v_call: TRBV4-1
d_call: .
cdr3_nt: TGCGCCAGCAGCCAAGATAACCCCCTAGCGAGGGGTGAGCAGTTCTTC
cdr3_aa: CASSQDNPLARGEQFF

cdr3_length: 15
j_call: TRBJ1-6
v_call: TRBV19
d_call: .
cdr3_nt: TGTGCCAGTATACAGGGATCTGGCGATAATTCACCCCTCCACTTT
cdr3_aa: CASIQGSGDNSPLHF

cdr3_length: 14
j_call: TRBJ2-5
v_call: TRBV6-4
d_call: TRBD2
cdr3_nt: TGTGCCAGCAGTGCAGGGGATGTGGCGGGGGGTCGTTACTTC
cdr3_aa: CASSAGDVAGGRYF